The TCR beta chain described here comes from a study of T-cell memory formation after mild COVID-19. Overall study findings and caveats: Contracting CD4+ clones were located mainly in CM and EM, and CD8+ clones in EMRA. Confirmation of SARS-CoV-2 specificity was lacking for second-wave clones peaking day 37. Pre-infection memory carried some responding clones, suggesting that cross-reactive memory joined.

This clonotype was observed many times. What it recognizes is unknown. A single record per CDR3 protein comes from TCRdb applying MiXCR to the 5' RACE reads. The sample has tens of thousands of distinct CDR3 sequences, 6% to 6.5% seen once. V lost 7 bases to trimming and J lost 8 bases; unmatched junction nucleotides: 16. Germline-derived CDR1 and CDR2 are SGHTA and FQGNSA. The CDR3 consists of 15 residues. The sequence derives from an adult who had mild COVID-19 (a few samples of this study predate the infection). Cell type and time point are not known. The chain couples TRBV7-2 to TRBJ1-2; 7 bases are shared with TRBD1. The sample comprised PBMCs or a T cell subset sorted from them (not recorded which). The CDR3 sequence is CASTKTRDRGEGYTF. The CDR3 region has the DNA TGTGCCAGCACCAAGACCCGGGACAGAGGGGAAGGCTACACCTTC.